These 4 T cell receptor beta chains came from one sample sequenced in a study of T cells in Graves' hyperthyroidism and ophthalmopathy. Amplification of TCR beta CDR3 regions used RNA as the template. Primed by the HTBI set, a first-round RT-PCR was run on the TCR CDR3. TCRdb reanalysed the multiplex PCR reads using MiXCR and keeps one entry per CDR3 protein. The sample has approximately 640,000 distinct CDR3 sequences, approximately 42% seen once. The material sequenced was peripheral blood or thyroid tissue (not recorded which). These receptors originate from an adult man with Graves' disease, either hyperthyroidism or ophthalmopathy (not recorded which).

The rearrangement joins TRBV4-1 to TRBJ1-1, with D unresolved. The CDR3 is 14 residues long. Trimming pared 4 bases from V and 6 bases from J, leaving 15 bases between. Germline values: CDR1 MGHRA, CDR2 YSYEKL. In nucleotides, the CDR3 is TGCGCCAGCAGCCCAGCGGAGGGTGGGCCTGAAGCTTTCTTT. Translating gives CASSPAEGGPEAFF.

J is TRBJ1-5 and V is TRBV6-6; D may be TRBD1 (6 bases). Germline CDR1 MNHNY, CDR2 SVGAGI (reference sequence). The CDR3 loop spans 15 amino acids. V lost 5 bases, J lost 6 bases, and 17 bases lay in between. For the CDR3, the DNA is TGTGCCAGCAGTGAAGCGCCGTCCAGGGGTCAGCCCCAGCATTTT. Translating gives CASSEAPSRGQPQHF.

The chain combines TRBV7-9 with TRBJ2-7; tentative D call: TRBD1 (6 bases). CDR1 and CDR2 from the germline V gene are SEHNR and FQNEAQ (reference sequence). V lost 3 bases and J 7 bases, leaving 13 bases between the germline ends. The CDR3 spans 13 residues. CDR3 bases: TGTGCCAGCAGCTTGGGGGCGCGTCAGGAGCAGTACTTC. Encoded protein: CASSLGARQEQYF.

The chain uses TRBV25-1 and TRBJ1-4; TRBD1 matches at 7 bases. V trimming: 3 bases; J trimming: 10 bases; junction bases outside the gene matches: 8. The CDR3 has 14 residues. CDR1 and CDR2 from the germline V gene are MGHDK and SYGVNS. Written as DNA, the CDR3 is TGTGCCAGCAGTGAGACCCGGACAGGACGAAAACTGTTTTTT. Amino acid sequence: CASSETRTGRKLFF.